This TCR beta chain was identified in a study of blood T cell repertoires in COVID-19. Study as a whole: T cells, B-cell-depleted T cells, or PBMCs provided the cDNA or gDNA that served as material.

Trimming took 0 bases from V and 7 from J; bases not matched to a gene: 10. Germline loops: CDR1 SGDLS, CDR2 YYNGEE. CDR3 length: 17 amino acids. The table came from immunoSEQ multiplex PCR; TCRdb's copy has only in-frame clones and leaves some out. The data contain around 98,000 clones, roughly 80% of them singletons. The sequence derives from a man between 65 and 80 years old with active or convalescent COVID-19. Input material: peripheral blood. This rearrangement joins TRBV9 to TRBJ1-1; 12 bases are shared with TRBD1. The CDR3 DNA reads TGTGCCAGCAGCGTAGACCCGGGACAGGGGGCTCGGAGTGAAGCTTTCTTT. It specifies CASSVDPGQGARSEAFF. The full variable domain, with the rest looked up from reference TRBV9 and TRBJ1-1, is DSGVTQTPKHLITATGQRVTLRCSPRSGDLSVYWYQQSLDQGLQFLIQYYNGEERAKGNILERFSAQQFPDLHSELNLSSLELGDSALYFCASSVDPGQGARSEAFFGQGTRLTVV.